Listed here are 9 T cell receptor beta chains from one sample, sequenced in a study of post-analysis software for immune sequencing data. Findings and limits, study-wide: TRBV5-6, TRBV5-1 and TRBV20-1 belonged to a set of roughly five TRBV segments that were more frequent in patients than controls.

The TCR beta cDNA libraries contained unique molecular identifiers. TCRdb fed the PCR reads into MiXCR, producing one record per CDR3 protein. Of some 690,000 distinct CDR3 sequences detected, approximately 60% appear once; the ten largest clones hold about 11%. These TCRs' antigens remain unknown. Material: blood. These receptors all come from a girl aged 2 to 10 with multiple sclerosis.

This sequence joins TRBV20-1 and TRBJ2-4, with a tentative D call TRBD2 (5 bases). In germline, CDR1 is DFQATT, CDR2 SNEGSKA (reference sequence). Trimming stripped 4 bases from V and 7 bases from J, with 14 bases between. This CDR3 is built from 13 residues. CDR3 DNA: TGCAGTGCTAAGGGTTTCGGGGTCAACATTCAGTACTTC. The encoded protein is CSAKGFGVNIQYF.

This chain links TRBV5-1 with TRBJ1-2; TRBD1 matches 7 bases. V trimming: 7 bases; J trimming: 5 bases; junction bases outside the gene matches: 5. Germline V lookup: CDR1 SGHRS, CDR2 YFSETQ. The CDR3 length is 12 residues. Written as DNA, the CDR3 is TGCGCCAGCGGCGGGACAGCGTATGGCTACACCTTC. Translation gives CASGGTAYGYTF.

V is TRBV6-4 and J is TRBJ2-1; 12 bases fit TRBD2. V was pared by 5 bases and J by 7 bases, with 12 bases of the junction left unmatched. The CDR3 has 17 amino acids. The V gene's germline CDR1 is MRHNA and CDR2 SNTAGT. CDR3 sequence reads: CASSKTRTSGIWNEQFF. The DNA of the CDR3 is TGTGCCAGCAGTAAAACTAGGACTAGCGGGATTTGGAATGAGCAGTTCTTC.

This chain's CDR3 is CASGADSRVDEQYF. The CDR3 DNA reads as TGTGCCAGCGGGGCGGACAGCCGAGTCGATGAGCAGTACTTC. This sequence joins TRBV12-3 or TRBV12-4 and TRBJ2-5; a weak D match, TRBD1 (6 bases). This CDR3 spans 14 amino acids. With 8 bases removed from V and 11 bases from J, the gap between germline ends came to 24 bases.

The chain combines TRBV20-1 with TRBJ2-3; TRBD1 aligns across 9 bases. CDR1 is DFQATT, CDR2 SNEGSKA, per germline (reference sequence). J lost 2 bases, V lost 3 bases, and 3 bases had no gene match. This CDR3 has 14 residues. CDR3 nucleotide sequence: TGCAGTGCTAGGGGGACAGGGTACACAGATACGCAGTATTTT. Its protein is CSARGTGYTDTQYF.

The chain carries TRBV21-1 and TRBJ2-1; the table's D call TRBD1 went unverified against the DNA. TRBV21-1 has pseudogene status. The CDR3 contains 13 residues. The CDR3 DNA follows: TGTGCCAGCAGTGCATTTACAGGGAATGAGCAGTTCTTC. Translating it yields CASSAFTGNEQFF.

Written as DNA, the CDR3 is TGCGCCAGCAGCCTACTATCTGCGAACACTGAAGCTTTCTTT. Translating it yields CASSLLSANTEAFF. The chain recombines TRBV5-1 with TRBJ1-1; D is unresolved. Trimming left V 4 bases short and J 1 base short, with 11 bases between. The CDR3 runs to 14 residues. Germline CDR1 is SGHRS and CDR2 is YFSETQ.

J is TRBJ2-3 and V is TRBV12-3 or TRBV12-4; perhaps TRBD1 as D (5 bases). V dropped 8 bases and J dropped 4 bases, with 7 bases sitting between them. CDR3 length equals 11 residues. The CDR3 DNA sequence: TGTGCCAGCCAGGGTTCAGATACGCAGTATTTT. Amino acids: CASQGSDTQYF.

The chain uses TRBV15 and TRBJ2-7; D not certain. V lost 0 bases to trimming and J lost 3 bases, with 6 bases between them. The CDR3 has 13 residues. Germline V lookup: CDR1 LNHNV, CDR2 YYDKDF (reference sequence). The CDR3 reads CATSRDYVYEQYF. The CDR3 DNA reads as TGTGCCACCAGCAGAGACTATGTCTACGAGCAGTACTTC. Full variable domain (missing parts from reference TRBV15 and TRBJ2-7): DAMVIQNPRYQVTQFGKPVTLSCSQTLNHNVMYWYQQKSSQAPKLLFHYYDKDFNNEADTPDNFQSRRPNTSFCFLDIRSPGLGDTAMYLCATSRDYVYEQYFGPGTRLTVT.